Below, 6 T cell receptor beta chains from the same sample are listed, as sequenced in a study of blood T cell repertoires in COVID-19. Sequenced by immunoSEQ multiplex PCR; TCRdb stores in-frame clones only, minus some. The profile shows more than 85,000 clones, around 81% of them singletons. The specimen was peripheral blood. These receptors were obtained from a woman aged 70-85 years with acute or convalescent COVID-19.

The chain combines TRBV9 with TRBJ1-2; D possibly corresponds to TRBD1 (6 bases). The CDR3 totals 18 residues. Germline-derived CDR1 and CDR2 are SGDLS and YYNGEE. Trimming stripped 6 bases from V and 8 bases from J, with 32 bases between. CDR3 region: CASTPGRTVQEITRGYTF. The DNA for the CDR3 is TGTGCCAGCACCCCCGGGAGGACAGTACAGGAAATCACCCGGGGCTACACCTTC.

The rearrangement uses TRBV6-2 or TRBV6-3 and TRBJ1-1, with 8 bases that match TRBD1. The CDR3 is 14 residues long. V shed 6 bases and J 4 bases; nucleotides not matched to a gene: 7. CDR1 is MNHEY, CDR2 SVGEGT, per germline. The CDR3 DNA is TGTGCCAGCAGCGGGGTAACAGGGGGCACTGAAGCTTTCTTT. Translating it yields CASSGVTGGTEAFF.

The gene calls are TRBV6-5 and TRBJ1-2; 9 bases are a match to TRBD1. This CDR3 has 14 amino acids. Trimming at V came to 7 bases and at J to 7 bases, leaving 10 bases not matched to a gene. In germline, CDR1 is MNHEY, CDR2 SVGAGI. CDR3 in amino acids: CASNLGGQGGGYTF. In DNA, the CDR3 is TGTGCCAGCAACTTAGGGGGACAGGGAGGTGGCTACACCTTC.

The chain links TRBV7-2 to TRBJ1-1; 10 bases map to TRBD1. The CDR3 spans 16 residues. Germline values: CDR1 SGHTA, CDR2 FQGNSA. Losses at the gene ends were 0 bases for V and 3 bases for J; bases not matched to a gene: 4. The CDR3 coding sequence is TGTGCCAGCAGCTTAGCCCGGGGACAGGGGCACACTGAAGCTTTCTTT. It encodes CASSLARGQGHTEAFF.

This clone showed up many times. The chain carries TRBV28 and TRBJ1-2, with a weak D call TRBD1 (5 bases). The CDR3 extends over 13 amino acids. From germline, CDR1 is MDHEN and CDR2 SYDVKM. Trimming took off 2 bases at V and 7 bases at J, with 11 bases between the two ends. CDR3 nucleotide sequence: TGTGCCAGCAGTTTAAGCAGGGAGGCTGGCTACACCTTC. It yields the protein CASSLSREAGYTF.

The chain links TRBV6-5 to TRBJ2-2; maybe TRBD1 (7 bases). This CDR3 has 16 residues. V was clipped by 0 bases and J by 2 bases, with 10 bases between them. Germline V gene sequence: CDR1 MNHEY, CDR2 SVGAGI. The CDR3: CASSYSTGTNTGELFF. In DNA, the CDR3 is TGTGCCAGCAGTTACTCGACAGGGACTAACACCGGGGAGCTGTTTTTT.